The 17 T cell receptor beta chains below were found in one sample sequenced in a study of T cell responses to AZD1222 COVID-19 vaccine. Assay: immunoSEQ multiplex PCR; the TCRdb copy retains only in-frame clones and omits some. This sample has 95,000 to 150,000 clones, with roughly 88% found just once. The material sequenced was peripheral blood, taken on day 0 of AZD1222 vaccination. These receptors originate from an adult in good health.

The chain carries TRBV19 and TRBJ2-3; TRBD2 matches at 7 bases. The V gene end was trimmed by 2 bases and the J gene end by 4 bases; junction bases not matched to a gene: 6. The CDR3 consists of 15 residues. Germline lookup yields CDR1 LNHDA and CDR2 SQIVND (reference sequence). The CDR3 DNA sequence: TGTGCCAGTAGTATATGGGGGGGGACTGCAGATACGCAGTATTTT. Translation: CASSIWGGTADTQYF.

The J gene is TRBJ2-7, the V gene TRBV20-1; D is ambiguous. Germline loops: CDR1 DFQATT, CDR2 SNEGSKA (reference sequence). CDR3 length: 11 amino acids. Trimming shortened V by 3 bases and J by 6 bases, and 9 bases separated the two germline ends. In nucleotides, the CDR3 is TGCAGTGCTAGCCTTTTAGGCGAGCAGTACTTC. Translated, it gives CSASLLGEQYF.

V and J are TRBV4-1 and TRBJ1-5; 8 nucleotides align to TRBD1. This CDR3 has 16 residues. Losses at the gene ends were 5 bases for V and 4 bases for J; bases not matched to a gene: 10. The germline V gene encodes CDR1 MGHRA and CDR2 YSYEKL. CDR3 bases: TGCGCCAGCAGCTCCTACCGAGGGACAGGTAATCAGCCCCAGCATTTT. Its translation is CASSSYRGTGNQPQHF.

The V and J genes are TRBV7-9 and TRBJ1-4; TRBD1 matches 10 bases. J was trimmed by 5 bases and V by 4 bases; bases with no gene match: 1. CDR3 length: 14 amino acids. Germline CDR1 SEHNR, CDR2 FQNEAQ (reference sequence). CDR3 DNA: TGTGCCAGCAGCTCGGGACAGGGGAATGAAAAACTGTTTTTT. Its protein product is CASSSGQGNEKLFF.

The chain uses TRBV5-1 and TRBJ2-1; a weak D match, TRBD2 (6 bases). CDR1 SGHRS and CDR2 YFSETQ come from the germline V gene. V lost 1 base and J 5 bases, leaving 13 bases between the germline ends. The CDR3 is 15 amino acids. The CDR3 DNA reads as TGCGCCAGCAGCTTGTTCTCTAGGGAGGACAATGAGCAGTTCTTC. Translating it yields CASSLFSREDNEQFF.

The CDR3 region is CASSLHQGGRTNEKLFF. CDR3 DNA sequence: TGTGCCAGCAGCTTGCATCAAGGAGGTCGGACTAATGAAAAACTGTTTTTT. V gene TRBV5-5 combines with J gene TRBJ1-4; D ambiguous. Trimming took off 1 base at V and 2 bases at J, with 15 bases between the two ends. The germline CDR1 and CDR2 sequences are SGHKS and YYEKEE (reference sequence). The CDR3 runs to 17 residues.

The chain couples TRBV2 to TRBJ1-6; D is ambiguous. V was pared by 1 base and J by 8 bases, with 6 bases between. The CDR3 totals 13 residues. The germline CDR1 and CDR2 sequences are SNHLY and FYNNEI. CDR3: CASSEGPYSPLHF. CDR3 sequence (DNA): TGTGCCAGCAGTGAAGGTCCTTATTCACCCCTCCACTTT. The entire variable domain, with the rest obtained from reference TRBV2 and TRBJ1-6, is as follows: EPEVTQTPSHQVTQMGQEVILRCVPISNHLYFYWYRQILGQKVEFLVSFYNNEISEKSEIFDDQFSVERPDGSNFTLKIRSTKLEDSAMYFCASSEGPYSPLHFGNGTRLTVT.

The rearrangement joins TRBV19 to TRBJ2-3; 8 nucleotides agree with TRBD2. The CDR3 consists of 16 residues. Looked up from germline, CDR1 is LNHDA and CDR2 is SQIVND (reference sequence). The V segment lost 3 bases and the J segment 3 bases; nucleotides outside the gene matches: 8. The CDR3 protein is CASSMMGGRRTDTQYF. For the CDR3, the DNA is TGTGCCAGTAGTATGATGGGCGGGAGGAGAACAGATACGCAGTATTTT. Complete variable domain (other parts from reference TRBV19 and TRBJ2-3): DGGITQSPKYLFRKEGQNVTLSCEQNLNHDAMYWYRQDPGQGLRLIYYSQIVNDFQKGDIAEGYSVSREKKESFPLTVTSAQKNPTAFYLCASSMMGGRRTDTQYFGPGTRLTVL.

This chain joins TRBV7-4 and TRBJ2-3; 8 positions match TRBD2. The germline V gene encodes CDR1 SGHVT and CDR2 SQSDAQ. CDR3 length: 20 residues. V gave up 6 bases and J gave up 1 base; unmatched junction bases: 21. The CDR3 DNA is TGTGCCAGCAGACCCCAAAACGGAAGCGGGAGCAGAGACCGCACAGATACGCAGTATTTT. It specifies CASRPQNGSGSRDRTDTQYF.

The CDR3 bases are TGTGCCAGCAGTTTATACAGCACCAGTGGAGCAGATACGCAGTATTTT. It yields the protein CASSLYSTSGADTQYF. The chain employs TRBV27 and TRBJ2-3; D remains unclear. Germline V lookup: CDR1 MNHEY, CDR2 SMNVEV (reference sequence). This CDR3 region has 16 residues. Trimming removed 1 base from V and 4 bases from J, with 15 bases in between.

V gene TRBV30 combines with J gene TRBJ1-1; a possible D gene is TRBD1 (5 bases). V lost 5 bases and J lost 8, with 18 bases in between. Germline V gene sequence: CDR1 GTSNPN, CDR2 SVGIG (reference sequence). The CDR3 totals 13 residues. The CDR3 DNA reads TGTGCCTGGGCCCCCGGGACTACCATGGAAGCTTTCTTT. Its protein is CAWAPGTTMEAFF.

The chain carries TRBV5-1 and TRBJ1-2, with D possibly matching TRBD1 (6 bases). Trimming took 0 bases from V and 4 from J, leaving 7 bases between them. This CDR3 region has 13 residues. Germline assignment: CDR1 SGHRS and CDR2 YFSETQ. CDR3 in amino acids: CASSLEDSYGYTF. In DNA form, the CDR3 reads TGCGCCAGCAGCTTGGAGGACAGCTATGGCTACACCTTC.

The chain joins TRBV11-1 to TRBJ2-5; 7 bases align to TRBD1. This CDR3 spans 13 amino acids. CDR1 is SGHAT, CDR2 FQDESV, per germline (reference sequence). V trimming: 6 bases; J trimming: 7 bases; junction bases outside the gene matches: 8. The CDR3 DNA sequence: TGTGCCAGCAGTTTTGACAGGGCAGGGACCCAGTACTTC. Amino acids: CASSFDRAGTQYF. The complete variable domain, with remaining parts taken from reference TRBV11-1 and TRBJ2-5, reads EAEVAQSPRYKITEKSQAVAFWCDPISGHATLYWYRQILGQGPELLVQFQDESVVDDSQLPKDRFSAERLKGVDSTLKIQPAELGDSAMYLCASSFDRAGTQYFGPGTRLLVL.

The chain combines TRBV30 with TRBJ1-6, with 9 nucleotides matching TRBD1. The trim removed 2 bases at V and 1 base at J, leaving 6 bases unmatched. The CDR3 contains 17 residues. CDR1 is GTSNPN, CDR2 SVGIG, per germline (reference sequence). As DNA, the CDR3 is TGTGCCTGGAGTCTCCGGACAGGGGTATCCTATAATTCACCCCTCCACTTT. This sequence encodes CAWSLRTGVSYNSPLHF.

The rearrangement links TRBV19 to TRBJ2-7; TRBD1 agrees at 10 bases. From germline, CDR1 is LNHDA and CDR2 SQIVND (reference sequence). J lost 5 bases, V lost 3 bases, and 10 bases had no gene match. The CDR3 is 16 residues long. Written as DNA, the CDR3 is TGTGCCAGTAGTATGTCGTACGGACAGGGGGGAAACGAGCAGTACTTC. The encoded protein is CASSMSYGQGGNEQYF. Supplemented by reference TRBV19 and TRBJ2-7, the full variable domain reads DGGITQSPKYLFRKEGQNVTLSCEQNLNHDAMYWYRQDPGQGLRLIYYSQIVNDFQKGDIAEGYSVSREKKESFPLTVTSAQKNPTAFYLCASSMSYGQGGNEQYFGPGTRLTVT.

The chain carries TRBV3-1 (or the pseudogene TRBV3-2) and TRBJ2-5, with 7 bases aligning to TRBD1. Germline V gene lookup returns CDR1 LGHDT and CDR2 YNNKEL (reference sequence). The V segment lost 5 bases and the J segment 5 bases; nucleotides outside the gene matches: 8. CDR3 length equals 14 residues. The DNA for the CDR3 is TGTGCCAGCAGCACCCACGACAGGGTCGAGACCCAGTACTTC. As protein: CASSTHDRVETQYF.

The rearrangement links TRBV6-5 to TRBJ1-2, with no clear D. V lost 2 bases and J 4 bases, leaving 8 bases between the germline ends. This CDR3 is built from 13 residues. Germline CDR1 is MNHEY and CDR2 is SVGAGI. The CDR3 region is CASSYPAGYGYTF. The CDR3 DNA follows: TGTGCCAGCAGTTACCCTGCAGGCTATGGCTACACCTTC.